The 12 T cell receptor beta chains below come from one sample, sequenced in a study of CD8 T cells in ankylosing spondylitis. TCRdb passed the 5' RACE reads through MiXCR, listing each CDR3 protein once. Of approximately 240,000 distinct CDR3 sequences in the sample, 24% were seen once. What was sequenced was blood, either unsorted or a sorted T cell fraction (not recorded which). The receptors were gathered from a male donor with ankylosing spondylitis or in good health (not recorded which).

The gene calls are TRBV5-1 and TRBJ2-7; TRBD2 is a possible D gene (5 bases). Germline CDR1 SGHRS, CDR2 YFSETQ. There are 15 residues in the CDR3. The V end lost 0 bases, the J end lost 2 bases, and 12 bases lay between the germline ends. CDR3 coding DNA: TGCGCCAGCAGCTTGGGGGAGACTCAAACCTACGAGCAGTACTTC. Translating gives CASSLGETQTYEQYF.

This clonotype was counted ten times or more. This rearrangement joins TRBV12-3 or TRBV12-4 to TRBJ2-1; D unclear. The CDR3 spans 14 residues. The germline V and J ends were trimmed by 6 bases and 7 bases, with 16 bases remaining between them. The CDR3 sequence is CASSALDPKNEQFF. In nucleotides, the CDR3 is TGTGCCAGCAGCGCCCTGGACCCTAAAAATGAGCAGTTCTTC.

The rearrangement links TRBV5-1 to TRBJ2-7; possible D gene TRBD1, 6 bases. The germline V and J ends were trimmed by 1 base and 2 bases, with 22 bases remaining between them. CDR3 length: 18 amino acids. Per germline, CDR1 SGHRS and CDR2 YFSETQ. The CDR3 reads CASSLTFTGQGPTYEQYF. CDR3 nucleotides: TGCGCCAGCAGCTTGACTTTTACAGGCCAGGGGCCGACCTACGAGCAGTACTTC.

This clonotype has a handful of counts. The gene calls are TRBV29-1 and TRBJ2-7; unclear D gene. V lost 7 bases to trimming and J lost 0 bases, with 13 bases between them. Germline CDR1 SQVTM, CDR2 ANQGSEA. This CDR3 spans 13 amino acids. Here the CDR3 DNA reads TGCAGCGCCATCGGGCAGTTCTCCTACGAGCAGTACTTC. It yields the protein CSAIGQFSYEQYF.

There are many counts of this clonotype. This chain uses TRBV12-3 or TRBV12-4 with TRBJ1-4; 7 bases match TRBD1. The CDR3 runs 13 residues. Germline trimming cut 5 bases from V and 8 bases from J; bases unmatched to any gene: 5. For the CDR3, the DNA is TGTGCCAGCAGTCGGGGGACAGTCGAAAAACTGTTTTTT. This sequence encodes CASSRGTVEKLFF.

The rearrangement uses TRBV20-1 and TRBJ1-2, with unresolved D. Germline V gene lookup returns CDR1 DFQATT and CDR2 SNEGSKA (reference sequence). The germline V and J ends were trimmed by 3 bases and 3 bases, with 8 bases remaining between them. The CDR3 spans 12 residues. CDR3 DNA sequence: TGCAGTGCTAGCGAAGGGCACTATGGCTACACCTTC. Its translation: CSASEGHYGYTF.

CDR3 nucleotide sequence: TGTGCCAGCAGAAAACCAGGGGCCGGGGAGCTGTTTTTT. Protein product: CASRKPGAGELFF. The gene calls are TRBV12-3 or TRBV12-4 and TRBJ2-2, with D tentatively TRBD1 (6 bases). V shed 6 bases and J shed 6 bases, with 11 bases lying between them. The CDR3 has 13 residues.

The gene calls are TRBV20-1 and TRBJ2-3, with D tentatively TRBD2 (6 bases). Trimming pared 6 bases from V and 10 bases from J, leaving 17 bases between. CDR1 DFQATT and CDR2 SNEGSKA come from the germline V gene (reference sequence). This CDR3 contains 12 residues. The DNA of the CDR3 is TGCAGTGCGTACGATGTGGGGGGTGCGCAGTATTTT. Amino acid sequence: CSAYDVGGAQYF.

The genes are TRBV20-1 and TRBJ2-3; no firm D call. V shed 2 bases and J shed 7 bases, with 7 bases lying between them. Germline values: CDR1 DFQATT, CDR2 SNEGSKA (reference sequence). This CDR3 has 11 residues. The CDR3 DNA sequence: TGCAGTGCTAGATTGGGTTATACGCAGTATTTT. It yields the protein CSARLGYTQYF.

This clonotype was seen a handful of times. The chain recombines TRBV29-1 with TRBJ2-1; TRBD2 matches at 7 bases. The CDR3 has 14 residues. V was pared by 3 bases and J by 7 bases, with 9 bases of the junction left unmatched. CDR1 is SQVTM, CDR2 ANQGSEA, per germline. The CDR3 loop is CSVEGGSIGNEQFF. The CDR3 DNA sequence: TGCAGCGTTGAGGGGGGGAGTATAGGGAATGAGCAGTTCTTC.

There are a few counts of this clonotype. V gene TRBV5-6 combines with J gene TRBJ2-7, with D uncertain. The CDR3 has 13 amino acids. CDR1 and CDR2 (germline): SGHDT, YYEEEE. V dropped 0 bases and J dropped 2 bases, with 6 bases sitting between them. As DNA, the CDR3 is TGTGCCAGCAGCTTGGGGGCTCCCTACGAGCAGTACTTC. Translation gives CASSLGAPYEQYF.

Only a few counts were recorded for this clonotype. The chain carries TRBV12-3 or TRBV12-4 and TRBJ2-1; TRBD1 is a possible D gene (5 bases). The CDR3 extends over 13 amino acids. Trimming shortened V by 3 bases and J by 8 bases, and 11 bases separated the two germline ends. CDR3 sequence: CASSFPGIDEQFF. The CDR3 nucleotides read TGTGCCAGCAGTTTTCCAGGGATCGATGAGCAGTTCTTC.